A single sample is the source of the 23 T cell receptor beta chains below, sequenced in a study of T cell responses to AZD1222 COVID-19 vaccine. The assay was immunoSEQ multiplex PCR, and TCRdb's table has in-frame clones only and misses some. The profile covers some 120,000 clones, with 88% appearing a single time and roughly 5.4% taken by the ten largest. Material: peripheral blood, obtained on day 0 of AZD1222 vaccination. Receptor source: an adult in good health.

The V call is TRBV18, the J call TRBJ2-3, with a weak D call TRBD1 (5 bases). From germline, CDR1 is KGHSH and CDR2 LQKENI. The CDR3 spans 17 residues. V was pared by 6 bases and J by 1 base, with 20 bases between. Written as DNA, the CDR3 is TGTGCCAGCTCGTTCCTTGACAGTGTAGAAGGCACAGATACGCAGTATTTT. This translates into CASSFLDSVEGTDTQYF. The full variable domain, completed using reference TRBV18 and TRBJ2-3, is NAGVMQNPRHLVRRRGQEARLRCSPMKGHSHVYWYRQLPEEGLKFMVYLQKENIIDESGMPKERFSAEFPKEGPSILRIQQVVRGDSAAYFCASSFLDSVEGTDTQYFGPGTRLTVL.

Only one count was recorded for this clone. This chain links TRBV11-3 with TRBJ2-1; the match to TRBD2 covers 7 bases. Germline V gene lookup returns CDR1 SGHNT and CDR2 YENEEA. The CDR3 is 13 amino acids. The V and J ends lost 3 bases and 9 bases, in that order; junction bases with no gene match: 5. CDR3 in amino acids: CASSFYSGSEQFF. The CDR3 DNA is TGTGCCAGCAGCTTTTATAGCGGGTCTGAGCAGTTCTTC.

This chain's CDR3 is CASSFETGGYGYTF. CDR3 in DNA: TGTGCCAGCAGCTTCGAGACAGGGGGCTATGGCTACACCTTC. This chain connects TRBV11-2 to TRBJ1-2; the match to TRBD1 covers 9 bases. With 3 bases clipped from V and 4 bases from J, the junction kept 3 bases outside the gene matches. CDR3 length equals 14 residues. The germline gives CDR1 SGHAT, CDR2 FQNNGV.

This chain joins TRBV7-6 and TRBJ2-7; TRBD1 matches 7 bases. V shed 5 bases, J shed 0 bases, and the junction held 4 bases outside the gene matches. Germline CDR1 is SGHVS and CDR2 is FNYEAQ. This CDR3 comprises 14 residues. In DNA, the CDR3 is TGTGCCAGCAGCCCGACAGGGTTCTCCTACGAGCAGTACTTC. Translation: CASSPTGFSYEQYF.

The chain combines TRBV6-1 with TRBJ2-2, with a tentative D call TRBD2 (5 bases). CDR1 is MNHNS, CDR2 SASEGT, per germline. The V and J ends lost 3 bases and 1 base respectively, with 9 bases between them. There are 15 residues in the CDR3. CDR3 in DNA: TGTGCCAGCAGTGATTTCAGCGGGAACACCGGGGAGCTGTTTTTT. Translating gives CASSDFSGNTGELFF.

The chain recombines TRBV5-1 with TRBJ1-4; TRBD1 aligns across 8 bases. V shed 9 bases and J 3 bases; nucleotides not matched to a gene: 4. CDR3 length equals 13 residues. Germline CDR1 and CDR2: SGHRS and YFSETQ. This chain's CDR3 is CATRTGPNEKLFF. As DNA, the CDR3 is TGCGCCACCCGGACAGGGCCTAATGAAAAACTGTTTTTT.

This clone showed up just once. CDR3 coding DNA: TGCGCCAGCAGCCCAGGGGTGAATTCACCCCTCCACTTT. This translates into CASSPGVNSPLHF. This sequence joins TRBV5-1 and TRBJ1-6; possibly TRBD1 for D (6 bases). The CDR3 contains 13 residues. CDR1 and CDR2 (germline): SGHRS, YFSETQ. V was clipped by 4 bases and J by 7 bases, with 9 bases between them.

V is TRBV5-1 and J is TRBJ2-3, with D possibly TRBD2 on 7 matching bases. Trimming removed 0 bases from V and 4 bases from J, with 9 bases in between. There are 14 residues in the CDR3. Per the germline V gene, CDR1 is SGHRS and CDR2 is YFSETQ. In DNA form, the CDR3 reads TGCGCCAGCAGCTTGGTAGGGGGGGCAGATACGCAGTATTTT. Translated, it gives CASSLVGGADTQYF.

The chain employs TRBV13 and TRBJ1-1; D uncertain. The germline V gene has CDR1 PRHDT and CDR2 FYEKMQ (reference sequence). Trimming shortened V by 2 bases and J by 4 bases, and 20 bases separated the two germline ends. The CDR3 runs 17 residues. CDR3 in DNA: TGTGCCAGCAGCTTAACTTTTGGTGGACCGCTGGTCACTGAAGCTTTCTTT. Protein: CASSLTFGGPLVTEAFF.

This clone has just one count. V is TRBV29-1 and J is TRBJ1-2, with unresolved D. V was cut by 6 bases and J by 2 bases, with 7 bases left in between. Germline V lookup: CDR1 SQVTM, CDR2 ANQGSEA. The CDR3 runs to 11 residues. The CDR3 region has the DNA TGCAGCGTCCAAGGGAACTATGGCTACACCTTC. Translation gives CSVQGNYGYTF.

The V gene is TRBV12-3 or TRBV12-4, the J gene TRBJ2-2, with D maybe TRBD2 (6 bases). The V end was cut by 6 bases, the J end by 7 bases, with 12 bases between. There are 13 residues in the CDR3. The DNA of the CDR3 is TGTGCCAGCAGCCAGGGACTTGACGGGGAGCTGTTTTTT. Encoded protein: CASSQGLDGELFF.

Here the CDR3 reads CASSLDGDQPQHF. The CDR3 nucleotides read TGTGCCAGCAGCTTGGACGGCGATCAGCCCCAGCATTTT. The genes are TRBV5-4 and TRBJ1-5; D is undetermined. There are 13 residues in the CDR3. Deletions cut 0 bases from V and 5 bases from J, with 6 bases between. The V gene's germline CDR1 is SGHNT and CDR2 YYREEE (reference sequence).

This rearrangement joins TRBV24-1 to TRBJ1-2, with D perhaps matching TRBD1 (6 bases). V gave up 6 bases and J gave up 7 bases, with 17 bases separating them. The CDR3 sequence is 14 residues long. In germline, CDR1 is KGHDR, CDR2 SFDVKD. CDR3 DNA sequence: TGTGCCACCAGTACAGGGAGGGGTACGGGTGGCTACACCTTC. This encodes CATSTGRGTGGYTF.

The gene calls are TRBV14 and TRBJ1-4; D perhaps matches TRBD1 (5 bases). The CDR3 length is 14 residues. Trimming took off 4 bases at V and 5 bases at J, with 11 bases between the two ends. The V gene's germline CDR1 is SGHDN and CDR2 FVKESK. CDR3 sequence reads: CASSRAGTNEKLFF. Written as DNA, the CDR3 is TGTGCCAGCAGCCGAGCAGGGACCAATGAAAAACTGTTTTTT.

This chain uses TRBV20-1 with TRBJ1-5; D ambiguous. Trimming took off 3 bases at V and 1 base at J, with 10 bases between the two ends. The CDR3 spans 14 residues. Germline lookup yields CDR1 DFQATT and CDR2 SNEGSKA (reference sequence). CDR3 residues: CSASLPESNQPQHF. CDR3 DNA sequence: TGCAGTGCTAGTTTACCGGAGAGCAATCAGCCCCAGCATTTT.

CDR3 region: CASSRRGNTEAFF. In DNA form, the CDR3 reads TGTGCCAGCTCGAGGAGGGGTAACACTGAAGCTTTCTTT. This chain links TRBV6-6 with TRBJ1-1; D is possibly TRBD1 (5 bases). CDR3 length: 13 amino acids. The V gene's germline CDR1 is MNHNY and CDR2 SVGAGI (reference sequence). V gave up 8 bases and J gave up 2 bases, with 12 bases separating them.

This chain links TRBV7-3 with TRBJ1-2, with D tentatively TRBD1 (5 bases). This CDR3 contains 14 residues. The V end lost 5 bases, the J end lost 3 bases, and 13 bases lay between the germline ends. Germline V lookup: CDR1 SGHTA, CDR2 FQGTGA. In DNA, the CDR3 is TGTGCCAGCAGCCCATCCGGGACGGACTATGGCTACACCTTC. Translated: CASSPSGTDYGYTF.

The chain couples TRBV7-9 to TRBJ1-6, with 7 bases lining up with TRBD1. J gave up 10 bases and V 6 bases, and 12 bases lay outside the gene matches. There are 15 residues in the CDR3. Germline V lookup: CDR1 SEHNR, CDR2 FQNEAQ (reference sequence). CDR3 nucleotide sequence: TGTGCCAGCAGTCGAGGACAGGACCTGAGGTCACCCCTCCACTTT. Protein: CASSRGQDLRSPLHF.

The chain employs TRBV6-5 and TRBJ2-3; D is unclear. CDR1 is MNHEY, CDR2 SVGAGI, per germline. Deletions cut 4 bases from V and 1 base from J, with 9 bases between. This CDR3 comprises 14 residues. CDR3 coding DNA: TGTGCCAGCAGTTTCGAACGCGGCACAGATACGCAGTATTTT. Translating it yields CASSFERGTDTQYF.

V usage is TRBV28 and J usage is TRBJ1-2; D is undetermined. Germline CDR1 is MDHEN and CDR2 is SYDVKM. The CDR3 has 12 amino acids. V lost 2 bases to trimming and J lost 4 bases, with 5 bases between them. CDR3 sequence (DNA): TGTGCCAGCAGTTTAGAGTCCTATGGCTACACCTTC. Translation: CASSLESYGYTF.

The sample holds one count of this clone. CDR3 DNA sequence: TGTGCCAGCTCACCTTCAGTCTCCTACGAGCAGTACTTC. Translation: CASSPSVSYEQYF. The chain combines TRBV18 with TRBJ2-7; D unclear. The V and J ends lost 3 bases and 0 bases respectively, with 6 bases between them. Germline loops: CDR1 KGHSH, CDR2 LQKENI. The CDR3 is 13 amino acids.

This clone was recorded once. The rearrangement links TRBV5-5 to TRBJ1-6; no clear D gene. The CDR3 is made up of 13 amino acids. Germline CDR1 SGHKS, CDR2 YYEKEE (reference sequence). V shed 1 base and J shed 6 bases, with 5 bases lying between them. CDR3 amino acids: CASSLMRNSPLHF. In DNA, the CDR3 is TGTGCCAGCAGCTTGATGCGTAATTCACCCCTCCACTTT.

CDR3 coding DNA: TGTGCCATCAGGGGGACAGGGAACACTGAAGCTTTCTTT. Protein: CAIRGTGNTEAFF. The rearrangement links TRBV10-3 to TRBJ1-1; 8 bases map to TRBD1. Germline loops: CDR1 ENHRY, CDR2 SYGVKD. The CDR3 contains 13 residues. V lost 6 bases to trimming and J lost 1 base; unmatched junction nucleotides: 1.